This entry describes one T cell receptor (beta chain). The run of the v3.0 immunoSEQ assay was at survey level. Sequenced by immunoSEQ multiplex PCR; TCRdb stores in-frame clones only, minus some. The sample includes 21,000 or so clones, about 88% of them seen just once. The record originates from a study of long-term antiretroviral therapy in people with HIV. The CDR3 covers 16 residues. Germline V gene data show CDR1 as SGHDT and CDR2 as YYEEEE. The ends lost 2 bases at V and 7 bases at J; junction bases unmatched: 9. This clonotype was sampled from a man aged 60 to 69 with HIV. The sample here was unsorted PBMCs, taken 2.3 years after starting antiretroviral therapy. The rearrangement joins TRBV5-6 to TRBJ2-1; 10 nucleotides match TRBD2. This chain's CDR3 is CASSLALAGASNEQFF. The CDR3, as DNA: TGTGCCAGCAGCTTAGCCCTAGCGGGAGCTTCAAATGAGCAGTTCTTC.